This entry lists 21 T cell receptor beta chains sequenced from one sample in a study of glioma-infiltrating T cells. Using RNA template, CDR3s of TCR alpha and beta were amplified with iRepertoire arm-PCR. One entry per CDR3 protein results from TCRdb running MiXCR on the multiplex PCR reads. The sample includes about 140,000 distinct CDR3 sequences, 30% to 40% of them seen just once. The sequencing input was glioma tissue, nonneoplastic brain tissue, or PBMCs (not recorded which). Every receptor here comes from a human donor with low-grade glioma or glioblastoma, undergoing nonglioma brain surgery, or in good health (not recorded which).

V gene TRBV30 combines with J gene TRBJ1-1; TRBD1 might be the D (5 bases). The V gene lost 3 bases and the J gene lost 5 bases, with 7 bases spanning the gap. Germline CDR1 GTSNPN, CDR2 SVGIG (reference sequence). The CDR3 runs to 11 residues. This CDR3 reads CAWRGGTEAFF. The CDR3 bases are TGTGCCTGGAGGGGGGGAACTGAAGCTTTCTTT.

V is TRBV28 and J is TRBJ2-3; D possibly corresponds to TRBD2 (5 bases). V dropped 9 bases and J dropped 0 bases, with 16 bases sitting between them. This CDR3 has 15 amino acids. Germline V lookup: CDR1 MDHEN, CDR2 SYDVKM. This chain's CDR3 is CASSYRGFSTDTQYF. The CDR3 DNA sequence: TGTGCCAGTTCTTATCGGGGATTTAGCACAGATACGCAGTATTTT.

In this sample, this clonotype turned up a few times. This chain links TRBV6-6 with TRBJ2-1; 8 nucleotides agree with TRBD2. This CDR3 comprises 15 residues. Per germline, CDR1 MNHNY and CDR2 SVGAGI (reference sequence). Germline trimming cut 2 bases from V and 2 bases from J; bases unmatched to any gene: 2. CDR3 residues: CASSYELAAYNEQFF. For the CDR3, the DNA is TGTGCCAGCAGTTACGAACTAGCGGCCTACAATGAGCAGTTCTTC.

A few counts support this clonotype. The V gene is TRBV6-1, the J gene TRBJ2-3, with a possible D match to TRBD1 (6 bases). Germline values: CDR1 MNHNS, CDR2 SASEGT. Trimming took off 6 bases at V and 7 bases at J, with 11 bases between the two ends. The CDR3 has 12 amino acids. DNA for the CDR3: TGTGCCAGCAGCCGGGACACTTATACGCAGTATTTT. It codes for CASSRDTYTQYF.

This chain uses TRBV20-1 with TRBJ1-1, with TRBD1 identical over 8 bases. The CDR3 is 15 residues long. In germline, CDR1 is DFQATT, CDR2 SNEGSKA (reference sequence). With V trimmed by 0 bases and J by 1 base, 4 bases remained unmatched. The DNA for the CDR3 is TGCAGTGCTAGAGATAGGGACAGGTGGAACACTGAAGCTTTCTTT. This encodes CSARDRDRWNTEAFF.

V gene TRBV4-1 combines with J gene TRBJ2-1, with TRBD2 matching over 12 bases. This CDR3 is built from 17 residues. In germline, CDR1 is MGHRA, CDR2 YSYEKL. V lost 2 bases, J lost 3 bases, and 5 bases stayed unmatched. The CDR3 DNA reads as TGCGCCAGCAGCCAATCTAGCGGGAGGGTTTTCTACAATGAGCAGTTCTTC. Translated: CASSQSSGRVFYNEQFF.

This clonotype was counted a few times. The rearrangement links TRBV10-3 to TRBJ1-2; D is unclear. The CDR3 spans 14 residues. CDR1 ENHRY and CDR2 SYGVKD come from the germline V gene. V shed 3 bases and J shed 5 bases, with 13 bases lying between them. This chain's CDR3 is CAISEKGMEYGYTF. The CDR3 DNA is TGTGCCATCAGTGAAAAGGGAATGGAATATGGCTACACCTTC.

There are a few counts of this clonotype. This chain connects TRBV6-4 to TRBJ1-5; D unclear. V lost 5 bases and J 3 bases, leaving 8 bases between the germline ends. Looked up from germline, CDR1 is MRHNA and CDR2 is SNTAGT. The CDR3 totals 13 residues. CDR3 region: CASSSEYNQPQHF. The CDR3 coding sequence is TGTGCCAGCAGTTCAGAGTACAATCAGCCCCAGCATTTT.

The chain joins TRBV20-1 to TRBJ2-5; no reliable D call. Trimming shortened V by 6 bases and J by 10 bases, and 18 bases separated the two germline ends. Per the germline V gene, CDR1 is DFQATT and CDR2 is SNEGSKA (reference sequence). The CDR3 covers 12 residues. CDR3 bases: TGCAGTGCCTCGGACCCCTCGTCGGGCCAGTACTTC. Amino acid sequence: CSASDPSSGQYF.

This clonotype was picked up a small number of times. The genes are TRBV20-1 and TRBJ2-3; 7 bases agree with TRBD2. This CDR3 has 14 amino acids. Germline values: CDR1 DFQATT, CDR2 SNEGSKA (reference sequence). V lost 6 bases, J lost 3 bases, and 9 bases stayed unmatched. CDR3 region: CSASRTRKTDTQYF. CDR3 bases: TGCAGTGCCTCAAGGACTAGGAAGACAGATACGCAGTATTTT.

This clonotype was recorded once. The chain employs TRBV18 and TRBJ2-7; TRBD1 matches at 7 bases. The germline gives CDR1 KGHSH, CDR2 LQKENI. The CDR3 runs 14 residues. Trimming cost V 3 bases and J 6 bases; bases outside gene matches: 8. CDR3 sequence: CASSPDRVMGEQYF. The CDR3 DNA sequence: TGTGCCAGCTCACCTGACAGGGTCATGGGCGAGCAGTACTTC.

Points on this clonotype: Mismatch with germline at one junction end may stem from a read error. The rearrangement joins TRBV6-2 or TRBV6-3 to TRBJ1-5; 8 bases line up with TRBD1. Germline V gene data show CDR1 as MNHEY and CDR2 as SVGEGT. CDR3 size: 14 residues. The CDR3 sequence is CANSRTGSNQPQHF. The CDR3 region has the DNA TGTGCCAACAGTCGGACAGGGTCGAATCAGCCCCAGCATTTT.

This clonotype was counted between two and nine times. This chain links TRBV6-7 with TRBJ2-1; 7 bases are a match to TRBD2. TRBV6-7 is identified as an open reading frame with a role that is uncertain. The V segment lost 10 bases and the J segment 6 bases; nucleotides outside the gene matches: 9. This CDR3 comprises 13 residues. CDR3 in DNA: TGTGCCATCACACTTTCGGGGGGCAATGAGCAGTTCTTC. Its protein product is CAITLSGGNEQFF.

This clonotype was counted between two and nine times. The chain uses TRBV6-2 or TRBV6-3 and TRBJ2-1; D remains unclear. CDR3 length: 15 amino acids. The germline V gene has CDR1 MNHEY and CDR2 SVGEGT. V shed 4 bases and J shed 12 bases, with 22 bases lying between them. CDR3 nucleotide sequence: TGTGCCAGCAGTTCACTCGCCGTTGGTCCAGGTGCGCAGTTCTTC. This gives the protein CASSSLAVGPGAQFF.

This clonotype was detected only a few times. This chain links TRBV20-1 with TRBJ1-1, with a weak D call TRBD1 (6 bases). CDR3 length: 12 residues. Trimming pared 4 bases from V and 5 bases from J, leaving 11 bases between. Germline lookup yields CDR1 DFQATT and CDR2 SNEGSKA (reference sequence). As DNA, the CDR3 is TGCAGTGCTACTCACAGGGCTACTGAAGCTTTCTTT. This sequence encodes CSATHRATEAFF.

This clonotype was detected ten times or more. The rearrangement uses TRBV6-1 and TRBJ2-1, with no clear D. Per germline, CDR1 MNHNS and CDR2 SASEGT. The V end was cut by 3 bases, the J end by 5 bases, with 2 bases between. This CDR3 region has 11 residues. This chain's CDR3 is CASSDDNEQFF. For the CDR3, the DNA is TGTGCCAGCAGTGACGACAATGAGCAGTTCTTC.

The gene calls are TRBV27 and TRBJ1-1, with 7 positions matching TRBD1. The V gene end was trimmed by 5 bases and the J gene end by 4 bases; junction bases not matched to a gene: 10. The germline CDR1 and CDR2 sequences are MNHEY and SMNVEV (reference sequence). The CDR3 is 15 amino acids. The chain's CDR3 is CASSPERQGSTEAFF. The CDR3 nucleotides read TGTGCCAGCAGTCCCGAGAGACAGGGTAGCACTGAAGCTTTCTTT.

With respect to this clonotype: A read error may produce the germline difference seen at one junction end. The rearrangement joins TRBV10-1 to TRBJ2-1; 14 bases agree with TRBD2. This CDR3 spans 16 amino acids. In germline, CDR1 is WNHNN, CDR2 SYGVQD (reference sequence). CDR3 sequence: CASSTTSGGGLNEQFF. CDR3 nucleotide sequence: TGTGCCAGCAGTACGACTAGCGGGGGGGGTTTGAATGAGCAGTTCTTC.

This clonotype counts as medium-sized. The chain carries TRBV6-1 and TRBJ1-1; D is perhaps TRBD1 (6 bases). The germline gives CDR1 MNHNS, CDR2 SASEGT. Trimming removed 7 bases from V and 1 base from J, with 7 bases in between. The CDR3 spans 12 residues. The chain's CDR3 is CASTDRNTEAFF. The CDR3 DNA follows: TGTGCCAGCACGGACAGGAACACTGAAGCTTTCTTT.

This CDR3 is CASSYFGLAGGPDTQYF. The CDR3 nucleotides read TGTGCCAGCAGTTACTTTGGACTAGCGGGGGGCCCAGATACGCAGTATTTT. The chain combines TRBV6-2 or TRBV6-3 with TRBJ2-3; 14 nucleotides align to TRBD2. Per germline, CDR1 MNHEY and CDR2 SVGEGT. The junction had 4 bases not matched to a gene; V was cut back by 1 base and J by 4 bases. The CDR3 is 17 amino acids.

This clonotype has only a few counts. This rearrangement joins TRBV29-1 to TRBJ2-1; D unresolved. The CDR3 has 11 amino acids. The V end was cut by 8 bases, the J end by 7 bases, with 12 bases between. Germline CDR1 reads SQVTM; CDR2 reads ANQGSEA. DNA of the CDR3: TGCAGCTTCTCCGTGGCGAATGAGCAGTTCTTC. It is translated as CSFSVANEQFF.